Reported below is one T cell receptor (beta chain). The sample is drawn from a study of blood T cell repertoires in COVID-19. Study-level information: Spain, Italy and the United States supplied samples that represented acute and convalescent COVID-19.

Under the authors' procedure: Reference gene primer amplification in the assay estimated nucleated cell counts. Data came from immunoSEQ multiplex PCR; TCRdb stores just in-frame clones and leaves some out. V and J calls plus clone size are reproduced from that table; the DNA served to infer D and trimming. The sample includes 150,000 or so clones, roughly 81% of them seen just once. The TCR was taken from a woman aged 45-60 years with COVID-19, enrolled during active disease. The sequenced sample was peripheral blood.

CDR3: CASSYSIFPGISTDTQYF. CDR3 DNA sequence: TGTGCCAGCAGTTACTCGATATTCCCGGGGATTAGCACAGATACGCAGTATTTT. The chain couples TRBV6-2 or TRBV6-3 to TRBJ2-3, with D tentatively TRBD2 (5 bases). Trimming left V 0 bases short and J 0 bases short, with 16 bases between. The CDR3 has 18 amino acids. CDR1 and CDR2 (germline): MNHEY, SVGEGT.